The T cell receptor (beta chain) under discussion was sequenced for a study of early T cells in non-severe SARS-CoV-2 infection. Study as a whole: Bulk RNA taken from unsorted whole blood was sequenced, leaving chains unpaired. Study-wide results and caveats: VDJdb matching, biased toward anti-spike CD8 responses, missed private and CD4 specificities.

As regards this clonotype: Its antigen is not identified.

Individual cDNA molecules were tagged with unique molecular identifiers. TCRdb called the 5' RACE reads again in MiXCR, with one record for every CDR3 protein. The sample has over 50,000 distinct CDR3 sequences; under 15% are singletons. Trimming stripped 5 bases from V and 9 bases from J, with 23 bases between. The CDR3 totals 15 residues. Germline CDR1 SGHAT, CDR2 FQNNGV. The sequences come from whole blood, collected at baseline. The clonotype was recovered from an adult who was a healthcare worker with PCR-confirmed SARS-CoV-2 infection or an uninfected control (not recorded which). This chain joins TRBV11-2 and TRBJ2-7; the D gene is possibly TRBD1 (6 bases). The CDR3 DNA sequence: TGTGCCAGCAGCCTATCAACCGGGACATCGTCTGGGCAGTACTTC. As protein: CASSLSTGTSSGQYF.